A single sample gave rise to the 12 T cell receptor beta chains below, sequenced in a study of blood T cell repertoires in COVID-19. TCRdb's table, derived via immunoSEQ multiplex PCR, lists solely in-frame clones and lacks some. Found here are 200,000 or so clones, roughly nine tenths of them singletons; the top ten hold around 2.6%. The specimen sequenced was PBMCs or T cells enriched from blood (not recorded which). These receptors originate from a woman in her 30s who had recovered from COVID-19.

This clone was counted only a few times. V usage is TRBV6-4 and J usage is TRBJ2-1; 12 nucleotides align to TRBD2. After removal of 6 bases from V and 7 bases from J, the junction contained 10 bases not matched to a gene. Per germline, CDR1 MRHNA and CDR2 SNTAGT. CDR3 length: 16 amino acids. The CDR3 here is CASREDGTSGSNEQFF. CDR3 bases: TGTGCCAGCAGGGAAGATGGGACTAGCGGGTCAAATGAGCAGTTCTTC.

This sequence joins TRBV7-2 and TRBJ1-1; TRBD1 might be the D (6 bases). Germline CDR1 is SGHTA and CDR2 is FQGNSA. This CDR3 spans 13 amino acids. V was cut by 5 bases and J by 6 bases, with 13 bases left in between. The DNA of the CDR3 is TGTGCCAGCAGCAGGGACATGGGCGCTGAAGCTTTCTTT. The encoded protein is CASSRDMGAEAFF.

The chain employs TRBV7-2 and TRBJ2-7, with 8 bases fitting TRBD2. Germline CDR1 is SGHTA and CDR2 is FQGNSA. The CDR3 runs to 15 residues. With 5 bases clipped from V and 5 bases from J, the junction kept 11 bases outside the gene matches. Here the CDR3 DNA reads TGTGCCAGCAGCCTACCCCGTAGCGGGACACACGAGCAGTACTTC. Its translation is CASSLPRSGTHEQYF.

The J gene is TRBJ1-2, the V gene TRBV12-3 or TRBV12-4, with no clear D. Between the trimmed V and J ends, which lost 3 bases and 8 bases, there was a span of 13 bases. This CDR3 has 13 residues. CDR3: CASSFNGVAGYTF. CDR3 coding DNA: TGTGCCAGCAGTTTTAACGGGGTAGCAGGCTACACCTTC.

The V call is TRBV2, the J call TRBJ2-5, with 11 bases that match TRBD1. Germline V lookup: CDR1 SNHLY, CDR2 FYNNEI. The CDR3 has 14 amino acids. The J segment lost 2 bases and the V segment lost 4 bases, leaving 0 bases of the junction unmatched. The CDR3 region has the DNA TGTGCCAGCAGTGGGGACAGGGGGCAAGAGACCCAGTACTTC. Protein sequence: CASSGDRGQETQYF.

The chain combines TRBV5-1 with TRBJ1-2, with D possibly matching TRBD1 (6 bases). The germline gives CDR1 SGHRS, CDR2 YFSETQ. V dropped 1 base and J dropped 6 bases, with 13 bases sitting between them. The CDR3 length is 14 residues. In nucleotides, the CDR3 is TGCGCCAGCAGCTTGTTAGGACAGTACGATGGCTACACCTTC. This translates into CASSLLGQYDGYTF.

The CDR3 reads CASSQPTGTVNSPLHF. CDR3 in DNA: TGTGCCAGCAGCCAACCCACCGGGACAGTTAATTCACCCCTCCACTTT. The chain recombines TRBV16 with TRBJ1-6, with 7 bases matching TRBD1. J lost 6 bases, V lost 2 bases, and 7 bases had no gene match. The CDR3 totals 16 residues. The germline V gene encodes CDR1 KGHSY and CDR2 FQNENV.

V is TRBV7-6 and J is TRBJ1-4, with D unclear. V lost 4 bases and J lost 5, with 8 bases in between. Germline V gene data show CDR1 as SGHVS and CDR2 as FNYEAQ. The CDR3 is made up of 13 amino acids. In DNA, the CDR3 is TGTGCCAGCAGCTCAAAATTCAATGAAAAACTGTTTTTT. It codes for CASSSKFNEKLFF.

In nucleotides, the CDR3 is TGTGCCAGCAGCTTACGGGACAGGGGGCCAGAGCAGTACTTC. This gives the protein CASSLRDRGPEQYF. The chain is built from TRBV11-2 and TRBJ2-7; 12 bases match TRBD1. Germline CDR1 SGHAT, CDR2 FQNNGV. With 2 bases clipped from V and 7 bases from J, the junction kept 3 bases outside the gene matches. This CDR3 spans 14 amino acids.

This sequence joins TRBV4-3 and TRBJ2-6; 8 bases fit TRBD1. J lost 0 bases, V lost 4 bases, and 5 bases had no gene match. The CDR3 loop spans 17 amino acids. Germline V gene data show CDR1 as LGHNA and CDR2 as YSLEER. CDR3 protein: CASSPDRALSGANVLTF. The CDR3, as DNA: TGCGCCAGCAGCCCGGACAGGGCCCTCTCTGGGGCCAACGTCCTGACTTTC.

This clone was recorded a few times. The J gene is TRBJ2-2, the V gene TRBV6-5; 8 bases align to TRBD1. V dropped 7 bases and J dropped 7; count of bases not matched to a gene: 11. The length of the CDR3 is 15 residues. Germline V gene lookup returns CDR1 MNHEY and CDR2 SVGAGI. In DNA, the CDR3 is TGTGCCAGCAACTTGGGGATAGGACAGGGCGGGGAGCTGTTTTTT. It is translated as CASNLGIGQGGELFF.

CDR3 sequence (DNA): TGTGCCAGCAGCACAAGAGGACAGGGGCAGCATTTT. Protein sequence: CASSTRGQGQHF. V gene TRBV12-3 or TRBV12-4 combines with J gene TRBJ1-5, with TRBD1 matching over 9 bases. The CDR3 runs to 12 residues. V lost 6 bases and J lost 13; bases outside the gene matches: 7.